Presented here are 20 T cell receptor beta chains from one specimen sequenced in a study of blood T cell repertoires in COVID-19. The repertoire was sequenced with immunoSEQ multiplex PCR; TCRdb's copy has only in-frame clones and lacks some. The table has about 36,000 clones, 60% to 85% seen once. Material for sequencing was peripheral blood. The source is a man in his 60s with active COVID-19.

This sequence joins TRBV5-1 and TRBJ2-6; D call uncertain. V was trimmed by 0 bases and J by 0 bases, leaving 13 bases between them. The germline V gene has CDR1 SGHRS and CDR2 YFSETQ. CDR3 size: 18 residues. The CDR3 region is CASSLVLAGSSGANVLTF. CDR3 in DNA: TGCGCCAGCAGCTTGGTGTTGGCAGGAAGCTCTGGGGCCAACGTCCTGACTTTC.

The chain employs TRBV27 and TRBJ2-1; 11 nucleotides match TRBD2. The V and J ends lost 1 base and 6 bases, in that order; junction bases with no gene match: 2. The CDR3 totals 15 residues. Germline values: CDR1 MNHEY, CDR2 SMNVEV (reference sequence). The CDR3 sequence is CASSLLLAGVNEQFF. The CDR3 DNA reads TGTGCCAGCAGTTTATTACTAGCGGGGGTCAATGAGCAGTTCTTC.

The chain uses TRBV5-8 and TRBJ1-1, with D tentatively TRBD1 (5 bases). V was pared by 3 bases and J by 1 base, with 10 bases between. The CDR3 is 14 residues long. Germline V lookup: CDR1 SGHTS, CDR2 YDEGEE. CDR3 nucleotides: TGTGCCAGCAGCTGGGGCGACAGGAACACTGAAGCTTTCTTT. It encodes CASSWGDRNTEAFF.

V usage is TRBV27 and J usage is TRBJ1-2; D is unresolved. The CDR3 has 15 amino acids. Trimming removed 5 bases from V and 0 bases from J, with 13 bases in between. The germline gives CDR1 MNHEY, CDR2 SMNVEV (reference sequence). The CDR3 spells CASSAGSTPNYGYTF. The CDR3 nucleotides are TGTGCCAGCAGTGCCGGGTCTACACCTAACTATGGCTACACCTTC.

The CDR3: CASSATGGNQPQHF. The DNA of the CDR3 is TGTGCCAGCAGCGCGACAGGGGGGAATCAGCCCCAGCATTTT. The rearrangement links TRBV9 to TRBJ1-5; 9 positions match TRBD1. This CDR3 is built from 14 residues. With 3 bases clipped from V and 4 bases from J, the junction kept 2 bases outside the gene matches. Germline lookup yields CDR1 SGDLS and CDR2 YYNGEE.

V and J are TRBV13 and TRBJ2-7; D not resolved. Trimming took off 1 base at V and 0 bases at J, with 7 bases between the two ends. Germline V gene lookup returns CDR1 PRHDT and CDR2 FYEKMQ (reference sequence). CDR3 size: 14 residues. CDR3: CASSLASISYEQYF. The CDR3 DNA is TGTGCCAGCAGCTTAGCATCAATCTCCTACGAGCAGTACTTC.

This chain uses TRBV5-1 with TRBJ2-7, with 7 bases that match TRBD1. This CDR3 is 14 amino acids long. CDR1 is SGHRS, CDR2 YFSETQ, per germline. V was pared by 1 base and J by 2 bases, with 3 bases of the junction left unmatched. The CDR3: CASSLTGTAYEQYF. The DNA for the CDR3 is TGCGCCAGCAGCTTGACTGGGACAGCCTACGAGCAGTACTTC. The entire variable domain, with the rest obtained from reference TRBV5-1 and TRBJ2-7, is as follows: KAGVTQTPRYLIKTRGQQVTLSCSPISGHRSVSWYQQTPGQGLQFLFEYFSETQRNKGNFPGRFSGRQFSNSRSEMNVSTLELGDSALYLCASSLTGTAYEQYFGPGTRLTVT.

The chain joins TRBV18 to TRBJ2-5; D may be TRBD1 (6 bases). V lost 6 bases and J lost 0, with 11 bases in between. Germline values: CDR1 KGHSH, CDR2 LQKENI. The CDR3 length is 14 residues. CDR3 region: CASSQDRNQETQYF. The CDR3 nucleotides read TGTGCCAGCTCGCAGGACAGAAACCAAGAGACCCAGTACTTC.

DNA of the CDR3: TGTGCCAGCAGCCTAGGGGCGAACACTGAAGCTTTCTTT. It encodes CASSLGANTEAFF. The J gene is TRBJ1-1, the V gene TRBV14; a possible D gene is TRBD1 (5 bases). The CDR3 length is 13 residues. Germline values: CDR1 SGHDN, CDR2 FVKESK. V was trimmed by 4 bases and J by 1 base, leaving 7 bases between them. The full variable domain, rest sourced from reference TRBV14 and TRBJ1-1, is EAGVTQFPSHSVIEKGQTVTLRCDPISGHDNLYWYRRVMGKEIKFLLHFVKESKQDESGMPNNRFLAERTGGTYSTLKVQPAELEDSGVYFCASSLGANTEAFFGQGTRLTVV.

The chain recombines TRBV15 with TRBJ2-3; 9 positions match TRBD2. Germline CDR1 and CDR2: LNHNV and YYDKDF (reference sequence). V lost 1 base to trimming and J lost 5 bases; unmatched junction nucleotides: 7. The CDR3 length is 16 residues. This CDR3 is CATSRGGSGSGDTQYF. The CDR3 nucleotides read TGTGCCACCAGCAGAGGGGGTAGCGGGAGTGGAGATACGCAGTATTTT.

V gene TRBV28 combines with J gene TRBJ2-2, with TRBD2 matching over 7 bases. The CDR3 has 16 residues. V lost 5 bases to trimming and J lost 3 bases; unmatched junction nucleotides: 9. CDR1 and CDR2 from the germline V gene are MDHEN and SYDVKM. This chain's CDR3 is CASSPPGRGDTGELFF. CDR3 sequence (DNA): TGTGCCAGCAGTCCCCCGGGGAGGGGTGACACCGGGGAGCTGTTTTTT. Combining the CDR3 with reference TRBV28 and TRBJ2-2 gives the whole variable domain DVKVTQSSRYLVKRTGEKVFLECVQDMDHENMFWYRQDPGLGLRLIYFSYDVKMKEKGDIPEGYSVSREKKERFSLILESASTNQTSMYLCASSPPGRGDTGELFFGEGSRLTVL.

V and J are TRBV6-5 and TRBJ1-2; 8 nucleotides line up with TRBD1. Per the germline V gene, CDR1 is MNHEY and CDR2 is SVGAGI. CDR3 size: 15 residues. The ends lost 6 bases at V and 4 bases at J; junction bases unmatched: 10. DNA for the CDR3: TGTGCCAGCAGCTATAGTCAGGGGGCGGTCTATGGCTACACCTTC. This sequence encodes CASSYSQGAVYGYTF.

On this clone: At one end, the junction sequence differs from germline, possibly due to a read error. The chain couples TRBV7-7 to TRBJ2-1; the D gene is possibly TRBD1 (6 bases). The CDR3 is 15 residues long. CDR1 and CDR2 from the germline V gene are SSHAT and FNYEAQ (reference sequence). The CDR3 protein is CASSSETGTHNEQFF. CDR3 nucleotide sequence: TGTGCTAGCAGCTCCGAAACCGGGACACACAATGAGCAGTTCTTC. Full variable domain (rest looked up from reference TRBV7-7 and TRBJ2-1): GAGVSQSPRYKVTKRGQDVTLRCDPISSHATLYWYQQALGQGPEFLTYFNYEAQPDKSGLPSDRFSAERPEGSISTLTIQRTEQRDSAMYRCASSSETGTHNEQFFGPGTRLTVL.

The chain uses TRBV30 and TRBJ1-2, with 7 bases matching TRBD1. The CDR3 has 13 amino acids. CDR1 GTSNPN and CDR2 SVGIG come from the germline V gene (reference sequence). J lost 4 bases, V lost 4 bases, and 6 bases had no gene match. CDR3 bases: TGTGCCTGGAATCGGGACAGACCCTATGGCTACACCTTC. As protein: CAWNRDRPYGYTF.

This clone was detected a few times. The rearrangement uses TRBV30 and TRBJ2-7, with 10 bases lining up with TRBD1. V was pared by 0 bases and J by 3 bases, with 11 bases of the junction left unmatched. Germline V lookup: CDR1 GTSNPN, CDR2 SVGIG (reference sequence). There are 17 residues in the CDR3. CDR3: CAWSVRQGDRGVYEQYF. The CDR3 DNA reads TGTGCCTGGAGTGTACGCCAGGGGGACAGGGGCGTCTACGAGCAGTACTTC. The full variable domain, in which reference TRBV30 and TRBJ2-7 provide the parts outside the CDR3, is SQTIHQWPATLVQPVGSPLSLECTVEGTSNPNLYWYRQAAGRGLQLLFYSVGIGQISSEVPQNLSASRPQDRQFILSSKKLLLSDSGFYLCAWSVRQGDRGVYEQYFGPGTRLTVT.

The V call is TRBV7-2, the J call TRBJ1-6, with 7 bases fitting TRBD1. Germline V gene lookup returns CDR1 SGHTA and CDR2 FQGNSA. The CDR3 loop spans 15 amino acids. The ends lost 5 bases at V and 7 bases at J; junction bases unmatched: 8. CDR3 sequence: CASSTSGTDNSPLHF. CDR3 DNA sequence: TGTGCCAGCAGCACTTCCGGGACAGACAATTCACCCCTCCACTTT.

The chain uses TRBV2 and TRBJ1-1; D not resolved. With 7 bases removed from V and 4 bases from J, the gap between germline ends came to 13 bases. Germline V lookup: CDR1 SNHLY, CDR2 FYNNEI. The CDR3 loop spans 13 amino acids. CDR3 loop: CASTSGEGTEAFF. DNA of the CDR3: TGTGCCAGCACCTCCGGGGAAGGCACTGAAGCTTTCTTT.

V and J are TRBV4-3 and TRBJ1-6, with 10 positions matching TRBD1. The length of the CDR3 is 17 residues. Germline V CDR1 and CDR2: LGHNA, YSLEER. Trimming cost V 1 base and J 3 bases; bases outside gene matches: 3. CDR3 loop: CASSQGTGGNYNSPLHF. DNA of the CDR3: TGCGCCAGCAGCCAAGGGACAGGGGGGAACTATAATTCACCCCTCCACTTT.

The chain has TRBV7-2 and TRBJ1-2; D gene ambiguous. V was trimmed by 2 bases and J by 0 bases, leaving 13 bases between them. This CDR3 has 16 residues. Germline loops: CDR1 SGHTA, CDR2 FQGNSA. The CDR3 reads CASSLPLEITNYGYTF. The CDR3 DNA follows: TGTGCCAGCAGCTTACCCCTAGAGATCACTAACTATGGCTACACCTTC. The complete variable domain, with remaining parts taken from reference TRBV7-2 and TRBJ1-2, reads GAGVSQSPSNKVTEKGKDVELRCDPISGHTALYWYRQSLGQGLEFLIYFQGNSAPDKSGLPSDRFSAERTGGSVSTLTIQRTQQEDSAVYLCASSLPLEITNYGYTFGSGTRLTVV.

The table lists this clone with a few counts. The chain links TRBV12-3 or TRBV12-4 to TRBJ2-7; weak D call: TRBD1 (6 bases). V lost 2 bases and J lost 3, with 8 bases in between. The CDR3 runs 13 residues. The DNA for the CDR3 is TGTGCCAGCAGTTTAAACAGGGACTACGAGCAGTACTTC. This encodes CASSLNRDYEQYF.